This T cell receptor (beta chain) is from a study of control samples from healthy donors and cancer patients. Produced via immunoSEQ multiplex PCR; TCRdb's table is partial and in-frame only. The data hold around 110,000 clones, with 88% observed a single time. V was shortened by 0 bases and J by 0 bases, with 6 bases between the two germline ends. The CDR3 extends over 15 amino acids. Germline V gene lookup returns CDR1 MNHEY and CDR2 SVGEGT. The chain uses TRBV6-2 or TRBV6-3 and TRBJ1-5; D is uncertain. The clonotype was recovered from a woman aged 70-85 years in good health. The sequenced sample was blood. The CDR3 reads CASSYSQFSNQPQHF. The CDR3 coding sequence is TGTGCCAGCAGTTACTCGCAATTTAGCAATCAGCCCCAGCATTTT.